What follows is one T cell receptor beta chain and its context. Antigen specificity is unknown. The entry originates in a study of post-analysis software for immune sequencing data. Incorporated into the TCR beta cDNA libraries were unique molecular identifiers, which served to reduce PCR and sequencing biases. Via MiXCR, TCRdb re-called the PCR reads, giving one row per CDR3 protein. The table lists roughly 870,000 distinct CDR3 sequences, approximately 57% of them singletons. Study outcomes and limitations: Controls' normalized Chao1 diversity significantly exceeded that of multiple sclerosis patients.

Material: blood. The clonotype was recovered from a girl aged 10-17 years with multiple sclerosis.

The CDR3 DNA follows: TGTGCCAGCAGCGTAGGGTGGTGGGAGACCACGGCTTACAATGAGCAGTTCTTC. Protein: CASSVGWWETTAYNEQFF. This chain connects TRBV9 to TRBJ2-1; possible D gene TRBD2, 5 bases. This CDR3 has 18 residues. Germline CDR1 reads SGDLS; CDR2 reads YYNGEE. Trimming removed 0 bases at V and 4 bases at J, with 20 bases between.